The source of this T cell receptor (beta chain) is a study of blood T cell repertoires in COVID-19. Overall study: The United States, Italy and Spain supplied acute and convalescent COVID-19 samples. Sources were T cells, B-cell-depleted T cells, or PBMCs; the material itself was cDNA or gDNA.

CDR3 length equals 13 residues. The V segment lost 7 bases and the J segment 4 bases; nucleotides outside the gene matches: 6. The germline V gene has CDR1 LNHDA and CDR2 SQIVND (reference sequence). This clone was seen only a few times. Assay: immunoSEQ multiplex PCR; the TCRdb copy retains only in-frame clones and omits some. The sample comprises about 70,000 clones, 75% to 90% of which are singletons, and approximately 2.7% rests with the top ten. The sequenced material came from peripheral blood. The chain combines TRBV19 with TRBJ1-2; 7 nucleotides agree with TRBD1. This TCR derives from a man aged 50 to 60 with acute or convalescent COVID-19. In DNA form, the CDR3 reads TGTGCCAGTAAACGACAGGGTTCCTATGGCTACACCTTC. Translating gives CASKRQGSYGYTF.